This T cell receptor beta chain was retrieved from a study of shared clonotypes between healthy human individuals. The data were produced by immunoSEQ multiplex PCR, yet TCRdb's version contains in-frame clones alone and is incomplete. The sample holds roughly 2.1 million clones, 85% to 95% seen once. Per the germline V gene, CDR1 is MNHEY and CDR2 is SMNVEV (reference sequence). The CDR3 loop spans 13 amino acids. The V end lost 2 bases, the J end lost 3 bases, and 8 bases lay between the germline ends. The naive CD8 fraction comprised CD45RO-negative cells positively selected for CCR7 and excluded terminally differentiated effector memory CD45RA+ cells. A remark on this clone: Other DNA sequences in this sample translate to the same CDR3.

V gene TRBV27 combines with J gene TRBJ2-7, with D tentatively TRBD2 (6 bases). This receptor was identified in a man between 18 and 35 years old in good health. Some clones in this sample may be carry-over from other donors' samples. The specimen sequenced was naive CD8+ T cells from PBMCs. This chain's CDR3 is CASSLGRDYEQYF. In nucleotides, the CDR3 is TGTGCCAGCAGTTTAGGGCGGGACTACGAGCAGTACTTC.